One sample yielded the 12 T cell receptor beta chains listed below, sequenced in a study of CDR3 diversity in severe acne. TCRdb recomputed calls from the PCR reads with MiXCR, one row per CDR3 protein. Among 100,000 or so distinct CDR3 sequences listed, roughly half were seen once. Input material: blood. These receptors were obtained from a male donor with acne.

The rearrangement joins TRBV13 to TRBJ1-2; the D is unclear. V was clipped by 4 bases and J by 8 bases, with 11 bases between them. Germline V lookup: CDR1 PRHDT, CDR2 FYEKMQ (reference sequence). This CDR3 region has 12 residues. This CDR3 is CASSSLWRGYTF. Here the CDR3 DNA reads TGTGCCAGCAGCTCCCTTTGGCGGGGCTACACCTTC.

The chain uses TRBV11-2 and TRBJ2-7; the D call may be TRBD1 or TRBD2 (5 bases each). V lost 7 bases to trimming and J lost 3 bases, with 16 bases between them. The CDR3 is made up of 14 amino acids. Germline V gene data show CDR1 as SGHAT and CDR2 as FQNNGV. Here the CDR3 DNA reads TGTGCCAGCATGCCGGGGCAGGGAATCTACGAGCAGTACTTC. Translated, it gives CASMPGQGIYEQYF.

The V and J genes are TRBV19 and TRBJ2-2; 10 bases map to TRBD2. V lost 6 bases to trimming and J lost 4 bases; unmatched junction nucleotides: 2. Germline V gene data show CDR1 as LNHDA and CDR2 as SQIVND (reference sequence). This CDR3 comprises 14 residues. Written as DNA, the CDR3 is TGTGCCAGTAGGGCTAGCGGGAGCACCGGGGAGCTGTTTTTT. It codes for CASRASGSTGELFF. Using reference TRBV19 and TRBJ2-2 for the parts outside the CDR3, the full variable domain is DGGITQSPKYLFRKEGQNVTLSCEQNLNHDAMYWYRQDPGQGLRLIYYSQIVNDFQKGDIAEGYSVSREKKESFPLTVTSAQKNPTAFYLCASRASGSTGELFFGEGSRLTVL.

V usage is TRBV29-1 and J usage is TRBJ1-1; perhaps TRBD1 as D (5 bases). With 0 bases removed from V and 1 base from J, the gap between germline ends came to 21 bases. The CDR3 has 18 residues. From germline, CDR1 is SQVTM and CDR2 ANQGSEA. CDR3 DNA sequence: TGCAGCGTTGAAGATCATGTTTGGGGGGAAAGGTGGAACACTGAAGCTTTCTTT. Translation: CSVEDHVWGERWNTEAFF.

Regarding this clonotype: Since no conserved phenylalanine or tryptophan closes the CDR3, a read error is the likely cause. The chain joins TRBV18 to TRBJ2-1, with no clear D. Germline V gene data show CDR1 as KGHSH and CDR2 as LQKENI. Trimming removed 3 bases from V and 4 bases from J, with 16 bases in between. This CDR3 is built from 16 residues. The CDR3 spells CASSPRTGQAYNEQFL. Written as DNA, the CDR3 is TGTGCCAGCTCACCGAGGACGGGTCAGGCGTACAATGAGCAGTTCCTC.

J is TRBJ2-1 and V is TRBV5-4; 11 bases map to TRBD2. Germline V gene sequence: CDR1 SGHNT, CDR2 YYREEE (reference sequence). This CDR3 is 15 amino acids long. V dropped 4 bases and J dropped 6; count of bases not matched to a gene: 6. The CDR3: CASSLGLAVGNEQFF. The CDR3 nucleotides read TGTGCCAGCAGCCTGGGACTAGCGGTAGGCAATGAGCAGTTCTTC.

There are many counts of this clonotype. The J gene is TRBJ2-3, the V gene TRBV5-1, with unresolved D. The V gene lost 5 bases and the J gene lost 2 bases, with 9 bases spanning the gap. The CDR3 extends over 13 amino acids. Germline CDR1 reads SGHRS; CDR2 reads YFSETQ. This CDR3 reads CASSTRYTDTQYF. CDR3 coding DNA: TGCGCCAGCAGTACGCGGTACACAGATACGCAGTATTTT.

The chain combines TRBV20-1 with TRBJ2-1; 8 bases match TRBD2. Unmatched junction bases numbered 9, after V lost 4 bases and J lost 10 bases. This CDR3 comprises 13 residues. Germline assignment: CDR1 DFQATT and CDR2 SNEGSKA (reference sequence). CDR3 protein: CSAKLSGAVEQFF. In DNA form, the CDR3 reads TGCAGTGCTAAGCTTAGCGGGGCCGTGGAGCAGTTCTTC.

As concerns this clonotype: Because the CDR3 is missing its conserved closing phenylalanine or tryptophan, this is likely a read error. This chain joins TRBV19 and TRBJ2-5; 12 positions match TRBD2. The CDR3 runs to 15 residues. J gave up 2 bases and V 6 bases, and 4 bases lay outside the gene matches. The germline gives CDR1 LNHDA, CDR2 SQIVND (reference sequence). CDR3 bases: TGTGCCAGTAGCTGGACTAGCGGGATTCAAGAGACCCAGTACCTC. Translating it yields CASSWTSGIQETQYL.

CDR3 sequence: CASSLWRSVSGSSGHEQFF. The CDR3 region has the DNA TGTGCCAGCAGCTTGTGGCGATCCGTTAGCGGGAGCTCGGGCCATGAGCAGTTCTTC. The gene calls are TRBV7-2 and TRBJ2-1, with 9 bases matching TRBD2. V gave up 3 bases and J gave up 8 bases; unmatched junction bases: 20. There are 19 residues in the CDR3. The germline V gene encodes CDR1 SGHTA and CDR2 FQGNSA.

Comments on this clonotype: A much larger clone is a single base away; this may be a read error. CDR3 sequence (DNA): TGTGCCAGCAGTGCGCAACGGGGGCCCAATCAGCCCCAGCATTTT. Translation gives CASSAQRGPNQPQHF. This chain connects TRBV2 to TRBJ1-5, with D possibly TRBD1 on 6 matching bases. V shed 4 bases and J shed 3 bases, with 13 bases lying between them. CDR1 is SNHLY and CDR2 is FYNNEI in the germline V gene. The CDR3 contains 15 residues.

This clonotype has at least ten counts. V and J are TRBV5-6 and TRBJ1-2; D not certain. This CDR3 is built from 13 residues. Deletions cut 4 bases from V and 4 bases from J, with 11 bases between. The germline V gene encodes CDR1 SGHDT and CDR2 YYEEEE. CDR3 sequence: CASSHPDLYGYTF. The CDR3 DNA sequence: TGTGCCAGCAGCCATCCGGACCTCTATGGCTACACCTTC.